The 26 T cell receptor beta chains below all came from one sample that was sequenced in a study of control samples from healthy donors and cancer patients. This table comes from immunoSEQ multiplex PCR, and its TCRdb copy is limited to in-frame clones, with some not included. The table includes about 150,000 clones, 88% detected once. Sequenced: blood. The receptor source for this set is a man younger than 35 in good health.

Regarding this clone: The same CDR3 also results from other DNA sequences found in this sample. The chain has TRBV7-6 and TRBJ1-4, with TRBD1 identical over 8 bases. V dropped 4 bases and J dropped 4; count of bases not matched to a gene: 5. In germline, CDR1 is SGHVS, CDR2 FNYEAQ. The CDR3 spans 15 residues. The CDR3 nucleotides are TGTGCCAGCAGCTCCCGGACAGGGTTTAATGAAAAACTGTTTTTT. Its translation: CASSSRTGFNEKLFF.

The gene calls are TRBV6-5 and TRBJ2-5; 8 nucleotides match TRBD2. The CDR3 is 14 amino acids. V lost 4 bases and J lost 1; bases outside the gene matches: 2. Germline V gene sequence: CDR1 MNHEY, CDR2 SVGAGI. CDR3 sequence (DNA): TGTGCCAGCAGTTTACTAGCGGCCCAAGAGACCCAGTACTTC. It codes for CASSLLAAQETQYF.

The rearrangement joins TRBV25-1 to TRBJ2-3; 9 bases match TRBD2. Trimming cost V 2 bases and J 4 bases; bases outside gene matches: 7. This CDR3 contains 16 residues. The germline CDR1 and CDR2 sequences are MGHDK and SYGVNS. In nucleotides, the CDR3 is TGTGCCAGCAGTGAAGGCCTAGCGGGGCGGTCAGATACGCAGTATTTT. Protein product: CASSEGLAGRSDTQYF.

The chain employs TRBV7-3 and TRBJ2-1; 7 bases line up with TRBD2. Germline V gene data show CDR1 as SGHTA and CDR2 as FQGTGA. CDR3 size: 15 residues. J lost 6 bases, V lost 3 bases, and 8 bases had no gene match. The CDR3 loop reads CASSFRRTRANEQFF. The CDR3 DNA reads TGTGCCAGCAGCTTCCGTAGGACTAGGGCCAATGAGCAGTTCTTC.

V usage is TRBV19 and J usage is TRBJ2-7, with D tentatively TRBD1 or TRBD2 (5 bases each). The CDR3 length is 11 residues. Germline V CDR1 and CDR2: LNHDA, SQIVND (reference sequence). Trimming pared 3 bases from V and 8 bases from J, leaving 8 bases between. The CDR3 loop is CASSMGPKQYF. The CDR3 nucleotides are TGTGCCAGTAGTATGGGACCCAAGCAGTACTTC.

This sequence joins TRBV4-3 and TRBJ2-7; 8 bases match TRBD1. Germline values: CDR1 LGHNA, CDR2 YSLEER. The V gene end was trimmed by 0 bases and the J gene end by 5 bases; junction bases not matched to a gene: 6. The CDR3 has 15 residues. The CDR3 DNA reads TGCGCCAGCAGCCAAGAGTCGCAGGGGGCCGACGAGCAGTACTTC. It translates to CASSQESQGADEQYF.

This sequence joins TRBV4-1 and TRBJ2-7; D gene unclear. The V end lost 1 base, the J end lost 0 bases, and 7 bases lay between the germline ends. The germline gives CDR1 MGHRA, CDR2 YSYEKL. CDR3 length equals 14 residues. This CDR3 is CASSQAPTSYEQYF. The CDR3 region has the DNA TGCGCCAGCAGCCAAGCGCCAACCTCCTACGAGCAGTACTTC.

This chain's CDR3 is CASSDGSYEQYF. CDR3 DNA: TGTGCCAGTAGCGACGGTTCCTACGAGCAGTACTTC. The genes are TRBV19 and TRBJ2-7; D is unresolved. CDR1 and CDR2 (germline): LNHDA, SQIVND (reference sequence). V gave up 6 bases and J gave up 1 base, with 7 bases separating them. The CDR3 covers 12 residues.

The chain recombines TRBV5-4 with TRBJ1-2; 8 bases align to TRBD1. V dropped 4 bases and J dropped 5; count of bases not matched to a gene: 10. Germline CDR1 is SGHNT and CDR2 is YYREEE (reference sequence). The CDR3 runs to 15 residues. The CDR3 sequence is CASSPGTGGRYGYTF. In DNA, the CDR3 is TGTGCCAGCAGCCCCGGCACAGGGGGGAGGTATGGCTACACCTTC.

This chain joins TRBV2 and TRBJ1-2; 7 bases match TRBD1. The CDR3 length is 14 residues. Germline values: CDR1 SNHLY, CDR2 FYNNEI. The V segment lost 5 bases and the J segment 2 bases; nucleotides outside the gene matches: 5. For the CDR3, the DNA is TGTGCCAGCAGTAAACCGGGACAGAACTATGGCTACACCTTC. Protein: CASSKPGQNYGYTF.

The CDR3 DNA reads as TGTGCCAGCAGTTCACAGACGGACTCGAACACTGAAGCTTTCTTT. Translated: CASSSQTDSNTEAFF. The chain employs TRBV27 and TRBJ1-1; D remains ambiguous. The V gene's germline CDR1 is MNHEY and CDR2 SMNVEV (reference sequence). The CDR3 length is 15 residues. The V gene lost 4 bases and the J gene lost 1 base, with 13 bases spanning the gap.

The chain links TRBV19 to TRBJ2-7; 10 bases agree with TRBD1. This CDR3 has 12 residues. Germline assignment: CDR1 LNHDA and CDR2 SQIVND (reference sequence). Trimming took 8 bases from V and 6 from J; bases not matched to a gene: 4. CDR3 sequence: CASRDRGPEQYF. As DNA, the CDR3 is TGTGCCAGTCGGGACAGGGGCCCCGAGCAGTACTTC.

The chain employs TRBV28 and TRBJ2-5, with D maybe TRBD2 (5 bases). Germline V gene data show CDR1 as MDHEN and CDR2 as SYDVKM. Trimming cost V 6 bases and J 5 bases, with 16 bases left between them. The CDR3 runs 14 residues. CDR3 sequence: CASRLAGVIETQYF. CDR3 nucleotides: TGTGCCAGCAGATTGGCGGGTGTTATCGAGACCCAGTACTTC.

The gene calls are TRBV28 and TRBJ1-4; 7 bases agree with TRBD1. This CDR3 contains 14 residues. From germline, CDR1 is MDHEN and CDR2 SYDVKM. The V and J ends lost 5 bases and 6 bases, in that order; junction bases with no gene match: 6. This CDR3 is CASSQGVGDEKLFF. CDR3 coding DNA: TGTGCCAGCAGTCAGGGGGTGGGGGATGAAAAACTGTTTTTT.

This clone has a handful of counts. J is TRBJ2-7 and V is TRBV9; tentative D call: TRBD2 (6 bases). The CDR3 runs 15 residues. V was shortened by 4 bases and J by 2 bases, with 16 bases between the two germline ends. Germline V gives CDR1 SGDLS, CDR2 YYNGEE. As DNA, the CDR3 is TGTGCCAGCAGCCTCGGACCGGGACTGACCTACGAGCAGTACTTC. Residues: CASSLGPGLTYEQYF.

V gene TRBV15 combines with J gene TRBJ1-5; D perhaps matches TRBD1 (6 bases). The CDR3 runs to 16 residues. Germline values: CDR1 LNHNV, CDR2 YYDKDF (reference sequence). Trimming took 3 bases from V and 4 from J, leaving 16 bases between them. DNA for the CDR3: TGTGCCACCAGCAGCGGTGGGGGGGCTAGTAATCAGCCCCAGCATTTT. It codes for CATSSGGGASNQPQHF.

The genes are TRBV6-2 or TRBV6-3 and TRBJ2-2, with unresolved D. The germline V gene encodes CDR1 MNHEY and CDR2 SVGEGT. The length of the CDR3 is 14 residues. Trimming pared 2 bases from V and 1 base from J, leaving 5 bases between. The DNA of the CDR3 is TGTGCCAGCAGTTACGGTGGGAACACCGGGGAGCTGTTTTTT. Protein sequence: CASSYGGNTGELFF.

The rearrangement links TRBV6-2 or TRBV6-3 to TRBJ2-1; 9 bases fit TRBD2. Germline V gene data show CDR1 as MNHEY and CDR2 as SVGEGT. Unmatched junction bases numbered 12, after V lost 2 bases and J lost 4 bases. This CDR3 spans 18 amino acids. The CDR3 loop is CASSYEAGGPSLYNEQFF. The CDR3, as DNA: TGTGCCAGCAGTTACGAAGCGGGGGGACCCTCTCTGTACAATGAGCAGTTCTTC.

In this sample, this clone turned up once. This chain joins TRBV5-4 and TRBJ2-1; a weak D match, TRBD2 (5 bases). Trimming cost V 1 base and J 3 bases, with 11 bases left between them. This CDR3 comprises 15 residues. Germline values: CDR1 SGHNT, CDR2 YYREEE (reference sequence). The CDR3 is CASSLLQGGYNEQFF. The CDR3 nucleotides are TGTGCCAGCAGCTTGCTTCAAGGAGGCTACAATGAGCAGTTCTTC.

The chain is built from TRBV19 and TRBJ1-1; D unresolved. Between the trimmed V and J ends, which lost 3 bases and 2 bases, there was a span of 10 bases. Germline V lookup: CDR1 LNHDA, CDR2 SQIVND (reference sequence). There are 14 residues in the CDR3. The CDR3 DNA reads TGTGCCAGTAGTATCTCGGCAGGAAACACTGAAGCTTTCTTT. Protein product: CASSISAGNTEAFF.

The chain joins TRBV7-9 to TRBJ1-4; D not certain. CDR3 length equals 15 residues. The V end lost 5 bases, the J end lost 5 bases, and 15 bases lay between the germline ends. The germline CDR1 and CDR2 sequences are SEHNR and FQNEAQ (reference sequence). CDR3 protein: CASSLGGPRNEKLFF. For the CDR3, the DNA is TGTGCCAGCAGCCTAGGAGGACCACGGAATGAAAAACTGTTTTTT.

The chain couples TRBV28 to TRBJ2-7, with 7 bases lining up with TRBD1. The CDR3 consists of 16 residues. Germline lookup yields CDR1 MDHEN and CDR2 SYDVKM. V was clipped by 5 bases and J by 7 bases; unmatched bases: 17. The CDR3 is CASSTTPGGPLGEQYF. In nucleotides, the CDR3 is TGTGCCAGCAGTACGACCCCAGGGGGTCCCTTGGGGGAGCAGTACTTC.

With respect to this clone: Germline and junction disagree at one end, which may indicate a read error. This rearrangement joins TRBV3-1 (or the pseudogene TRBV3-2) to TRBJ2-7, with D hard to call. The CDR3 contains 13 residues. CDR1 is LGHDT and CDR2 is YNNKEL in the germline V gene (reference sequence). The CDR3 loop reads CASSPEPTYAQYF. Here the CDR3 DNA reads TGTGCCAGCAGCCCAGAACCCACCTACGCGCAGTACTTC.

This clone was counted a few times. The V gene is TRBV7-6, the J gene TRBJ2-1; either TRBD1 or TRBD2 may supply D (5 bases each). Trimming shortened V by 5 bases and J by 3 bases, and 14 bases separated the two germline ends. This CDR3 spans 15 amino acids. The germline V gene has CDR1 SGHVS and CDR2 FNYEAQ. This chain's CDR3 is CASSPTRDRYNEQFF. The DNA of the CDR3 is TGTGCCAGCAGCCCAACCCGGGACCGCTACAATGAGCAGTTCTTC. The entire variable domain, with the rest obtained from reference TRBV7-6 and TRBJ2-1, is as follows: GAGVSQSPRYKVTKRGQDVALRCDPISGHVSLYWYRQALGQGPEFLTYFNYEAQQDKSGLPNDRFSAERPEGSISTLTIQRTEQRDSAMYRCASSPTRDRYNEQFFGPGTRLTVL.

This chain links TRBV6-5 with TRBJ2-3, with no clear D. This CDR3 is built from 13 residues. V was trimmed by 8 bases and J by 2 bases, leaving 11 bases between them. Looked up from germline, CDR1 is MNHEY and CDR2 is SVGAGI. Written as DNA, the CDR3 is TGTGCCAGCGGCACAAGAGACACAGATACGCAGTATTTT. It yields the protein CASGTRDTDTQYF.

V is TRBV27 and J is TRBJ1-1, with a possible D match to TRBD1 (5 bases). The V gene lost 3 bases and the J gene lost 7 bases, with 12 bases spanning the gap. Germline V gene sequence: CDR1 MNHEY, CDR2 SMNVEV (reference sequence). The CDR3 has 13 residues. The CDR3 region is CASSLRGRDEAFF. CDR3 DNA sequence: TGTGCCAGCAGTTTGAGGGGAAGAGATGAAGCTTTCTTT.